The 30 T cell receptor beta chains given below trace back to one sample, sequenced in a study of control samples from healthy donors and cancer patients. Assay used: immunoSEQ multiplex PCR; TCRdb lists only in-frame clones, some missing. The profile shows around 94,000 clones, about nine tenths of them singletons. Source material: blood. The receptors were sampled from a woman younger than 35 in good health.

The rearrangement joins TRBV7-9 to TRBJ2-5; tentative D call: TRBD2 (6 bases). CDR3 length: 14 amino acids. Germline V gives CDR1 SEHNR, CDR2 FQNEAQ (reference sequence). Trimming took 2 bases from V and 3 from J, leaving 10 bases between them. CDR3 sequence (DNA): TGTGCCAGCAGCTTACCTACGGGGGAAGAGACCCAGTACTTC. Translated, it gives CASSLPTGEETQYF.

CDR3 sequence reads: CASRKIGRHNQPQHF. The CDR3 DNA reads TGTGCCAGCAGAAAGATTGGGCGGCACAATCAGCCCCAGCATTTT. The rearrangement uses TRBV6-5 and TRBJ1-5; D unclear. CDR1 is MNHEY and CDR2 is SVGAGI in the germline V gene. The CDR3 is made up of 15 amino acids. The germline V and J ends were trimmed by 6 bases and 3 bases, with 15 bases remaining between them.

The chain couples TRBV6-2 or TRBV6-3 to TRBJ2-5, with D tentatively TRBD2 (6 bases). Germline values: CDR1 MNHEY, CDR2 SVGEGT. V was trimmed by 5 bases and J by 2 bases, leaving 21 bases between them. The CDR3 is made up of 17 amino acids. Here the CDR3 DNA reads TGTGCCAGCAGTCTCTTAGGTAGCGGAGATTATCAAGAGACCCAGTACTTC. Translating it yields CASSLLGSGDYQETQYF.

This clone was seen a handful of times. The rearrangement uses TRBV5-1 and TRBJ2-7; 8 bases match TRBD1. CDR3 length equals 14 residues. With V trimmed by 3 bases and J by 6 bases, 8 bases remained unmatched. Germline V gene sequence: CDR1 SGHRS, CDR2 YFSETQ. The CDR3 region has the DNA TGCGCCAGCAGCTCCCGGACAGGGTCGGGCGAGCAGTACTTC. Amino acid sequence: CASSSRTGSGEQYF.

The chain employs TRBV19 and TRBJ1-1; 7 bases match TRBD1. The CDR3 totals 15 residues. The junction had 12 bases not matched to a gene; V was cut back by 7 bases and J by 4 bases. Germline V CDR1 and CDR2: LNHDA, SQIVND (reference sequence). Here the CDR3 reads CASKGQATWGTEAFF. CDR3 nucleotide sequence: TGTGCCAGTAAAGGACAGGCAACTTGGGGCACTGAAGCTTTCTTT.

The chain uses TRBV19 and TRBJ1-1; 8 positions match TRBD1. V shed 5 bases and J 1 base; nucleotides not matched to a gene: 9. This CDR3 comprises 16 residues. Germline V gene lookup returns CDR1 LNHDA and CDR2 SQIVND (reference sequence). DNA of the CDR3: TGTGCCAGTAGTCCCCGCGGACAGGGTGGGAACACTGAAGCTTTCTTT. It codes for CASSPRGQGGNTEAFF.

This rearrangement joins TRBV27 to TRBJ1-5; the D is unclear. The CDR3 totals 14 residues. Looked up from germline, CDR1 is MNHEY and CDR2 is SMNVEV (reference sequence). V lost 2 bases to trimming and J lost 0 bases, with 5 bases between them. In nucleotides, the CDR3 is TGTGCCAGCAGTTTAGGAGGTAGCAATCAGCCCCAGCATTTT. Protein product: CASSLGGSNQPQHF.

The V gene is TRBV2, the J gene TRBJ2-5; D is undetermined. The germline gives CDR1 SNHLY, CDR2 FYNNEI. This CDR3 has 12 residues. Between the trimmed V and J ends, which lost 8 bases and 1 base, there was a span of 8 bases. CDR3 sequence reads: CASAPSQETQYF. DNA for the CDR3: TGTGCCAGCGCTCCGAGCCAAGAGACCCAGTACTTC. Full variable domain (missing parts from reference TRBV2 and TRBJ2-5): EPEVTQTPSHQVTQMGQEVILRCVPISNHLYFYWYRQILGQKVEFLVSFYNNEISEKSEIFDDQFSVERPDGSNFTLKIRSTKLEDSAMYFCASAPSQETQYFGPGTRLLVL.

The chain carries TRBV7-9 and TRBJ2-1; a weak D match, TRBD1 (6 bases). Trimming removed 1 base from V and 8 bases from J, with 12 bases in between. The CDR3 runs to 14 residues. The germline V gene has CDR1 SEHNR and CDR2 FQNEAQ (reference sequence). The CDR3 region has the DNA TGTGCCAGCAGCTTAGAGGCAGGGGCCGATGAGCAGTTCTTC. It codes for CASSLEAGADEQFF.

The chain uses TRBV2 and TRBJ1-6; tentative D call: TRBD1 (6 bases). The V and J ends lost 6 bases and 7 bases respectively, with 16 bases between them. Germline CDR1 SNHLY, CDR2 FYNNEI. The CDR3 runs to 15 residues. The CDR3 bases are TGTGCCAGCAGCAAAGGGGACAACGGCAATTCACCCCTCCACTTT. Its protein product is CASSKGDNGNSPLHF.

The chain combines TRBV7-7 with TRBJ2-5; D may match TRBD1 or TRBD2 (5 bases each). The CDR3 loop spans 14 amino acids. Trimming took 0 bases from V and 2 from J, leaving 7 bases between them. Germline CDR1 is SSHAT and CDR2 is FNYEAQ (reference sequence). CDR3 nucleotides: TGTGCCAGCAGCTTAGCGGGGGATCAAGAGACCCAGTACTTC. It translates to CASSLAGDQETQYF.

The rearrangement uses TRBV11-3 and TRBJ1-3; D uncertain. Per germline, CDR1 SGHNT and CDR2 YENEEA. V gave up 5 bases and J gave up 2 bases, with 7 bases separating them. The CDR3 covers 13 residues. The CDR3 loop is CASSPEAGNTIYF. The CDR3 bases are TGTGCCAGCAGCCCAGAGGCTGGAAACACCATATATTTT.

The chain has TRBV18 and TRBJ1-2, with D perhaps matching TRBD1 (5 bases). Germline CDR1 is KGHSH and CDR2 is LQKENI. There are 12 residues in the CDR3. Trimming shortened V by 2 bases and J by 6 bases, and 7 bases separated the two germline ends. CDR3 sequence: CASSPGTDGYTF. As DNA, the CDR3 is TGTGCCAGCTCACCAGGGACTGATGGCTACACCTTC.

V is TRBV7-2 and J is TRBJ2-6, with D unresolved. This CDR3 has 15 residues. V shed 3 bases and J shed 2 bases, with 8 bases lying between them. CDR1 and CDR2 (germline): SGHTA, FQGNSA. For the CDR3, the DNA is TGTGCCAGCAGCTTTAGTAATACTGGGGCCAACGTCCTGACTTTC. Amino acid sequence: CASSFSNTGANVLTF.

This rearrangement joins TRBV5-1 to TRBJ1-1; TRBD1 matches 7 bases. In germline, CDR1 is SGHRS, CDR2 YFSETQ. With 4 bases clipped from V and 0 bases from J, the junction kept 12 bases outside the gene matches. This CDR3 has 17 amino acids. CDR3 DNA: TGCGCCAGCAGCCCGGGACAGTCGGGGGCGTTGAACACTGAAGCTTTCTTT. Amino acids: CASSPGQSGALNTEAFF.

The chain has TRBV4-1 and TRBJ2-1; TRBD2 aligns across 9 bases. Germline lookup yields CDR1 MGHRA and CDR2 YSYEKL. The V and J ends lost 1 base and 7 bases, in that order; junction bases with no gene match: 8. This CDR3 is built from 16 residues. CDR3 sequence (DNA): TGCGCCAGCAGCCAAGTTGGCGGGGGGGCGAAAAATGAGCAGTTCTTC. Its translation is CASSQVGGGAKNEQFF.

The CDR3 bases are TGCGCCAGCAGCTTGGCGATCAGGGATGAGCAGTACTTC. This translates into CASSLAIRDEQYF. The chain couples TRBV5-1 to TRBJ2-7, with D possibly TRBD1 on 5 matching bases. The germline V gene encodes CDR1 SGHRS and CDR2 YFSETQ. Trimming removed 0 bases from V and 7 bases from J, with 11 bases in between. CDR3 length: 13 residues.

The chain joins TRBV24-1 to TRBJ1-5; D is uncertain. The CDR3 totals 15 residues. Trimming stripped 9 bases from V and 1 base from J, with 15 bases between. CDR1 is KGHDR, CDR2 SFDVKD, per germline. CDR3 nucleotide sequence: TGTGCCACCCCCATGTCTAGGGAGAGCAATCAGCCCCAGCATTTT. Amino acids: CATPMSRESNQPQHF.

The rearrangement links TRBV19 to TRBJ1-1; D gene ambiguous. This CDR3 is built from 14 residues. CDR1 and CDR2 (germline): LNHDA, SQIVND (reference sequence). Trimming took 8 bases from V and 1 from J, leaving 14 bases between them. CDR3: CASGISPRNTEAFF. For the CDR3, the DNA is TGTGCCAGTGGAATATCCCCCCGGAACACTGAAGCTTTCTTT.

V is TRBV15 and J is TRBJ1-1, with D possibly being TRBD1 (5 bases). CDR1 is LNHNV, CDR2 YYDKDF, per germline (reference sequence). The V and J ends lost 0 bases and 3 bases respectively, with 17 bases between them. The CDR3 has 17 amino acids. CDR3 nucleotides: TGTGCCACCAGCAGAGATAGCGCCAACGGGGGGGACACTGAAGCTTTCTTT. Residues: CATSRDSANGGDTEAFF. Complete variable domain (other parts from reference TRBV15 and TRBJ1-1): DAMVIQNPRYQVTQFGKPVTLSCSQTLNHNVMYWYQQKSSQAPKLLFHYYDKDFNNEADTPDNFQSRRPNTSFCFLDIRSPGLGDTAMYLCATSRDSANGGDTEAFFGQGTRLTVV.

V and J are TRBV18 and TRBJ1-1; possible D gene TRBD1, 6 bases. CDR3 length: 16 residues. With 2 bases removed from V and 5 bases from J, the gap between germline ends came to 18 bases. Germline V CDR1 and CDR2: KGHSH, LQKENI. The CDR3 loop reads CASSPVGGRERTEAFF. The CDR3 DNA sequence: TGTGCCAGCTCACCAGTGGGGGGGCGGGAGCGGACTGAAGCTTTCTTT.

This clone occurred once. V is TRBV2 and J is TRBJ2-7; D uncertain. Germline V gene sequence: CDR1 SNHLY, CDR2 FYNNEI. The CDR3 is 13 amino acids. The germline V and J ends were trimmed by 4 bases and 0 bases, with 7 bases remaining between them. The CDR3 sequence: CASSGADSYEQYF. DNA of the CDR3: TGTGCCAGCAGTGGGGCAGACTCCTACGAGCAGTACTTC.

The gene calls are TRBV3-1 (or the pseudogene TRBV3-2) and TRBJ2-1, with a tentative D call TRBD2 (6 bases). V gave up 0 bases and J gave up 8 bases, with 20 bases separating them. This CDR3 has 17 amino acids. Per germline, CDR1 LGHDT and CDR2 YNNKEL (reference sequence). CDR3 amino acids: CASSQDPRTTSYYEQFF. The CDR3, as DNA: TGTGCCAGCAGCCAAGATCCCCGCACGACTAGTTACTATGAGCAGTTCTTC.

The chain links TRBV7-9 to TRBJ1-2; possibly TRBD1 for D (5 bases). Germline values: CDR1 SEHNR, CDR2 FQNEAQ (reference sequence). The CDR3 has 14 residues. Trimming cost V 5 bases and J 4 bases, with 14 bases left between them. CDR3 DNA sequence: TGTGCCAGCAGCGGGCTGGGGCGGTCCTATGGCTACACCTTC. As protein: CASSGLGRSYGYTF.

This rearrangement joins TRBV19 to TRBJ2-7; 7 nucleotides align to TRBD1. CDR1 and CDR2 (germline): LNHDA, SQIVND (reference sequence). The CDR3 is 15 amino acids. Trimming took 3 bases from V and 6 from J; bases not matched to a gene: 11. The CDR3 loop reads CASSILAGGSSEQYF. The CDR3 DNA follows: TGTGCCAGTAGTATCCTGGCAGGGGGATCGTCCGAGCAGTACTTC.

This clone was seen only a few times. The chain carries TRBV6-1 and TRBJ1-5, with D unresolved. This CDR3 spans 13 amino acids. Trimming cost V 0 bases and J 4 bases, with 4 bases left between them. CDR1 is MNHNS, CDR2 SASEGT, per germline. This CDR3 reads CASSEAENQPQHF. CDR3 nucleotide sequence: TGTGCCAGCAGTGAAGCCGAGAATCAGCCCCAGCATTTT.

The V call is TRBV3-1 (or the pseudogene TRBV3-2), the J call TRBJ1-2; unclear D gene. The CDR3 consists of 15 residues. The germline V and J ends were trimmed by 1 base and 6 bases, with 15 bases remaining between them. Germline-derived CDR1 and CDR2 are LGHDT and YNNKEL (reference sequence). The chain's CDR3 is CASSQVEGGFDGYTF. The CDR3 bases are TGTGCCAGCAGCCAAGTGGAGGGAGGTTTCGATGGCTACACCTTC.

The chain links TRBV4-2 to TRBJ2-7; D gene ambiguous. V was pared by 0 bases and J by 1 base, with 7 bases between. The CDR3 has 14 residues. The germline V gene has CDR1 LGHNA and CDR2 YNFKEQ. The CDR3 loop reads CASSQEEFSYEQYF. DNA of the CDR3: TGTGCCAGCAGCCAAGAGGAGTTTTCCTACGAGCAGTACTTC.

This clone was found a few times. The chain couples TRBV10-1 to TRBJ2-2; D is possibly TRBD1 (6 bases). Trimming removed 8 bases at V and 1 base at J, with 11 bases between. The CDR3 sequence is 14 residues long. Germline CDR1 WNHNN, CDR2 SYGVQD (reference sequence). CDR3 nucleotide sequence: TGCGCCAGCTCAAAGACAGGGAACACCGGGGAGCTGTTTTTT. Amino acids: CASSKTGNTGELFF.

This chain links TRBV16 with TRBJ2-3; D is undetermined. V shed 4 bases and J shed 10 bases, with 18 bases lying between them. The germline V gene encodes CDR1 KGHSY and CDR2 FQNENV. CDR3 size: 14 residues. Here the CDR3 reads CASSPEAFLSSQYF. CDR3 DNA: TGTGCCAGCAGCCCCGAAGCATTCCTATCATCGCAGTATTTT. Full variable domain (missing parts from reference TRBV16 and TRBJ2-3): GEEVAQTPKHLVRGEGQKAKLYCAPIKGHSYVFWYQQVLKNEFKFLISFQNENVFDETGMPKERFSAKCLPNSPCSLEIQATKLEDSAVYFCASSPEAFLSSQYFGPGTRLTVL.